This T cell receptor (beta chain) was retrieved from a study of PD-1 blockade in classical Hodgkin lymphoma. Study results and caveats: Whereas CD4+ TCR diversity had risen significantly by C4D1, CD8+ TCR diversity had not.

Following autologous stem cell transplantation, relapse occurred in every patient, and exposure to brentuximab vedotin varied. Patients showed best responses of complete response, partial response or progressive disease. About this clone: The target antigen is unknown.

Clones were read by immunoSEQ multiplex PCR, and TCRdb kept only the in-frame ones, dropping some. In the table there are approximately 60,000 clones, about nine tenths of which are singletons. The source is a human donor with classical Hodgkin lymphoma. This sample comprised peripheral blood mononuclear cells (PBMCs), obtained at baseline.

The CDR3 region has the DNA TGTGCCAGCAGCATAGGACTAGCGGGGGTCTACGAGCAGTACTTC. Amino acid sequence: CASSIGLAGVYEQYF. This rearrangement joins TRBV7-6 to TRBJ2-7, with 13 bases matching TRBD2. CDR1 and CDR2 (germline): SGHVS, FNYEAQ. This CDR3 region has 15 residues. The ends lost 5 bases at V and 3 bases at J; junction bases unmatched: 4.